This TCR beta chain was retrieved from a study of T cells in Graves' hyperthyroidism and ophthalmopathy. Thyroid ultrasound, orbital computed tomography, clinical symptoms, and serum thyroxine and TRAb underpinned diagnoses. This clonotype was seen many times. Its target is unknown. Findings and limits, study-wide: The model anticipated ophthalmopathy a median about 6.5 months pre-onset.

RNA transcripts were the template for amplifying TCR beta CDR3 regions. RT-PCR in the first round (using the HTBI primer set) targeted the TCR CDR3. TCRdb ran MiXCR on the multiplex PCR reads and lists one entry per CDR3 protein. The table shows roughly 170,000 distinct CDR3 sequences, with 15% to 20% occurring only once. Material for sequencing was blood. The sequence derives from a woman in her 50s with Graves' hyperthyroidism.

CDR3 in amino acids: CATSDPQDYSSYNEQFF. The CDR3, as DNA: TGTGCCACCAGTGATCCCCAGGACTACAGCTCCTACAATGAGCAGTTCTTC. This chain joins TRBV24-1 and TRBJ2-1; TRBD2 might be the D (6 bases). The CDR3 extends over 17 amino acids. Trimming took off 3 bases at V and 0 bases at J, with 14 bases between the two ends. CDR1 is KGHDR and CDR2 is SFDVKD in the germline V gene.